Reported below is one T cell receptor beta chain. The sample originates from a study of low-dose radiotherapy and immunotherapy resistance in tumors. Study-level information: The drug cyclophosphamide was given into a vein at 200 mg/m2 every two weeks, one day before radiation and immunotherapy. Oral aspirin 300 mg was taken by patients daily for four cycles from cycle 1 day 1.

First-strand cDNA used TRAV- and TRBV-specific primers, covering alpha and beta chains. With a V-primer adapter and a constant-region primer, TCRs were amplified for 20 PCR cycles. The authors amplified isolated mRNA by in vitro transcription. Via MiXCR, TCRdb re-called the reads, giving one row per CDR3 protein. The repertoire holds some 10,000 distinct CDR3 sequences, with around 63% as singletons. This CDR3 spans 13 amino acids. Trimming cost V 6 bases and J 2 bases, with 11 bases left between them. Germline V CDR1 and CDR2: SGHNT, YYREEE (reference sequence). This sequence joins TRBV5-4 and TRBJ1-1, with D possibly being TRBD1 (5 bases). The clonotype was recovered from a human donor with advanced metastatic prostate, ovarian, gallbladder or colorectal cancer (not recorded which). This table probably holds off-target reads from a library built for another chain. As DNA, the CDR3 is TGTGCCAGCAACCCGGACACAAACACTGAAGCTTTCTTT. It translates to CASNPDTNTEAFF. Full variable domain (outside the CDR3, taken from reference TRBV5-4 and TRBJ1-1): ETGVTQSPTHLIKTRGQQVTLRCSSQSGHNTVSWYQQALGQGPQFIFQYYREEENGRGNFPPRFSGLQFPNYSSELNVNALELDDSALYLCASNPDTNTEAFFGQGTRLTVV.